This T cell receptor (beta chain) was identified in a study of blood T cells in healthy people across ages. Across the study: In model experiments, template switching was able to capture about one barcoded beta molecule for every two T cells that were present. Study outcomes and limitations: Per million T cells, TCR beta diversity dropped about linearly as age rose. Investigators viewed diversity estimates from one million T cells as underestimates, the study reported. Relative to aged donors, long-lived donors carried more naive CD4+ cells and displayed higher diversity.

This clonotype was detected a few times. Its antigen is not known. V lost 4 bases, J lost 5 bases, and 11 bases lay in between. Germline CDR1 is SQVTM and CDR2 is ANQGSEA. CDR3 size: 12 residues. A second about 7 to 12 cycle PCR used barcoded and J-beta primers. TCRdb reprocessed the 5' RACE reads with MiXCR, giving one entry per CDR3 protein. The sample has hundreds of thousands of distinct CDR3 sequences, roughly 50% seen once. This clonotype originated in a man aged 40-55 years in good health. Sequenced sample: blood. J is TRBJ1-1 and V is TRBV29-1; D unclear. This CDR3 reads CSVGVPPTEAFF. CDR3 in DNA: TGCAGCGTTGGGGTCCCCCCGACTGAAGCTTTCTTT.